The rows below give T cell receptor beta chains drawn from one sample of a study of cytomegalovirus exposure and HLA in healthy donors. Sequencing used immunoSEQ multiplex PCR; TCRdb keeps in-frame clones, though not all of them. The data contain 120,000 to 150,000 clones, approximately 78% of them seen just once; the ten biggest clones take up over 2.5%. Sequencing was done on a sample of PBMCs. All receptors come from a man between 35 and 55 years old in good health and CMV-seropositive. The CDR3 runs from the conserved cysteine through the conserved F or W. A D gene is named only where the DNA matches it firmly. Some rows have no size entry. The others give once, few or many, or a class for an expanded clone.

TRBV6-4,TRBD1,once,TRBJ2-7,CASRGDRCYEQYF,TGTGCCAGCAGGGGGGACAGGTGCTACGAGCAGTACTTC
TRBV27,TRBD2,few,TRBJ2-1,CASSLKGGRAEGNEQFF,TGTGCCAGCAGTTTAAAGGGCGGGAGGGCCGAGGGGAATGAGCAGTTCTTC
TRBV13,.,once,TRBJ1-5,CASSLGDGINQPQHF,TGTGCCAGCAGCTTAGGGGACGGGATCAATCAGCCCCAGCATTTT
TRBV25-1,.,few,TRBJ2-2,CASSDQKTGVIFPGELFF,TGTGCCAGCAGTGATCAAAAAACCGGAGTAATATTTCCCGGGGAGCTGTTTTTT
TRBV30,TRBD1,.,TRBJ1-5,CAWSAPPRTGKGYQPQHF,TGTGCCTGGAGTGCCCCCCCCCGGACAGGGAAAGGTTATCAGCCCCAGCATTTT
TRBV27,TRBD1,.,TRBJ1-2,CASSSTGYNYGYTF,TGTGCCAGCAGCTCGACAGGGTACAACTATGGCTACACCTTC
TRBV13,.,few,TRBJ1-6,CASSPPGQGHSPLHF,TGTGCCAGCAGCCCCCCGGGACAAGGGCATTCACCCCTCCACTTT
TRBV29-1,TRBD2,few,TRBJ2-1,CSVATSGEYNEQFF,TGCAGCGTCGCGACTAGCGGAGAGTACAATGAGCAGTTCTTC
TRBV5-6,TRBD1,.,TRBJ2-3,CASSLGQGVSYTDTQYF,TGTGCCAGCAGCTTGGGGCAGGGGGTGTCCTACACAGATACGCAGTATTTT
TRBV7-3,.,.,TRBJ2-2,CASSLRSVTGELFF,TGTGCCAGCAGCTTACGGAGTGTTACCGGGGAGCTGTTTTTT
TRBV5-4,.,once,TRBJ1-1,CASSRGTRDGRSEAFF,TGTGCCAGCAGCCGGGGAACACGGGATGGTAGGTCTGAAGCTTTCTTT
TRBV7-3,.,.,TRBJ1-1,CASSQLRGTEAFF,TGTGCCAGCAGCCAGTTAAGGGGTACTGAAGCTTTCTTT
TRBV7-3,.,.,TRBJ2-1,CASSLIAGQMYNEQFF,TGTGCCAGCAGCTTAATCGCGGGACAGATGTACAATGAGCAGTTCTTC
TRBV7-2,.,.,TRBJ1-2,CASSLVGTDNYGYTF,TGTGCCAGCAGCTTAGTAGGTACAGACAACTATGGCTACACCTTC
TRBV9,.,.,TRBJ1-2,CASSAPSQDGYTF,TGTGCCAGCAGCGCCCCCTCGCAGGATGGCTACACCTTC
TRBV28,TRBD1,.,TRBJ1-1,CASSPTDRGPEAFF,TGTGCCAGCAGCCCTACCGACAGGGGGCCTGAAGCTTTCTTT
TRBV5-4,TRBD1,.,TRBJ1-2,CASTEEGAYGYTF,TGTGCCAGCACCGAGGAGGGGGCCTATGGCTACACCTTC